This T cell receptor (beta chain) was profiled in a study of T cell changes during pregnancy in multiple sclerosis. CDR3 length: 14 residues. Germline assignment: CDR1 SGDLS and CDR2 YYNGEE. Trimming took off 4 bases at V and 8 bases at J, with 18 bases between the two ends. Generated by immunoSEQ multiplex PCR, the TCRdb table keeps only in-frame clones and is missing some. The sample holds around 34,000 clones; over 75% are singletons and the top ten take approximately 13%. V is TRBV9 and J is TRBJ1-1; a possible D gene is TRBD1 (6 bases). The sequences come from CD8+ T cells from peripheral blood mononuclear cells, collected in the first trimester of pregnancy. The TCR comes from a female donor with multiple sclerosis, enrolled in a pregnancy study. This chain's CDR3 is CASSTPNREPEAFF. The CDR3 bases are TGTGCCAGCAGCACACCAAACAGGGAGCCAGAAGCTTTCTTT.